The T cell receptor (beta chain) under discussion was sequenced for a study of T cells in Graves' hyperthyroidism and ophthalmopathy. Overall study findings and caveats: Most expanded thyroid clonotypes above 0.001 also appeared in blood. The model anticipated ophthalmopathy a median about six months pre-onset.

Disease duration was under 3 months in the ophthalmopathy patients, who also had a Clinical Activity Score of at least 3 and a NOSPECS grade of at least 4. Diagnoses rested on clinical symptoms, serum thyroxine and TRAb, thyroid ultrasound and orbital computed tomography. As for this clonotype: Its cognate antigen is unknown.

The investigators amplified TCR beta CDR3 regions from RNA transcripts. A set of HTBI primers served as the primers for a first-round RT-PCR of the TCR CDR3. Using its own MiXCR run on the multiplex PCR reads, TCRdb lists one record per CDR3 protein. The sample records over 250,000 distinct CDR3 sequences, roughly 13% being singletons. V dropped 6 bases and J dropped 7; count of bases not matched to a gene: 12. The CDR3 spans 17 residues. Germline V gene sequence: CDR1 MDHEN, CDR2 SYDVKM. V and J are TRBV28 and TRBJ2-5, with 15 bases matching TRBD2. Sequences were obtained from blood. The receptor was isolated from a woman aged 40 to 49 with Graves' ophthalmopathy. The CDR3 sequence: CASSLGGLAGGGATQYF. CDR3 DNA sequence: TGTGCCAGCAGCCTGGGAGGACTAGCGGGGGGGGGGGCGACCCAGTACTTC.